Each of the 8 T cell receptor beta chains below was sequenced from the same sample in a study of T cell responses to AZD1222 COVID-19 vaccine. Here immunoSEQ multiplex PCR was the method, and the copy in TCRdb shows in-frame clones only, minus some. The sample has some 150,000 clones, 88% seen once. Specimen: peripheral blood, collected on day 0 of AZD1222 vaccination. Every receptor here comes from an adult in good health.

This CDR3 is CASGSGAFQPQHF. The CDR3 DNA sequence: TGTGCCAGCGGGTCGGGGGCTTTTCAGCCCCAGCATTTT. The chain has TRBV12-3 or TRBV12-4 and TRBJ1-5, with a weak D call TRBD1 (6 bases). V shed 8 bases and J shed 6 bases, with 14 bases lying between them. The CDR3 totals 13 residues.

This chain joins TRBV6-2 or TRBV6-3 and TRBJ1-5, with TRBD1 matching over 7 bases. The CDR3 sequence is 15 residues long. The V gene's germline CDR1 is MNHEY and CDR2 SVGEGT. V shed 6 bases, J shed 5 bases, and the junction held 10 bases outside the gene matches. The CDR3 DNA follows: TGTGCCAGCAGCCGCGGACAGGTTACCTATCAGCCCCAGCATTTT. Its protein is CASSRGQVTYQPQHF.

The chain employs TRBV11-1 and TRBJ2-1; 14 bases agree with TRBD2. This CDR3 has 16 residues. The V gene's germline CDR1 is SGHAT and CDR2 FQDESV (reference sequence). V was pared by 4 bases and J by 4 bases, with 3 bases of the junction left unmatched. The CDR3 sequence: CASSSRTSGGYNEQFF. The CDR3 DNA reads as TGTGCCAGCAGCTCCCGGACTAGCGGGGGGTACAATGAGCAGTTCTTC.

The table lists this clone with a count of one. The CDR3 protein is CASSPNHRYTQYF. The CDR3 DNA reads TGTGCCAGCTCACCGAATCATCGGTATACGCAGTATTTT. The chain carries TRBV18 and TRBJ2-3, with no clear D. The CDR3 runs to 13 residues. Trimming cost V 3 bases and J 7 bases, with 11 bases left between them. From germline, CDR1 is KGHSH and CDR2 LQKENI.

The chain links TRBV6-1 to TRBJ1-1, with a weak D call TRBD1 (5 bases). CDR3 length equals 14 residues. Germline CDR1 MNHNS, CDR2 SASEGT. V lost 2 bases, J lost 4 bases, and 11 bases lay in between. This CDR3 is CASSEKVGGTEAFF. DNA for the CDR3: TGTGCCAGCAGTGAAAAGGTCGGGGGCACTGAAGCTTTCTTT.

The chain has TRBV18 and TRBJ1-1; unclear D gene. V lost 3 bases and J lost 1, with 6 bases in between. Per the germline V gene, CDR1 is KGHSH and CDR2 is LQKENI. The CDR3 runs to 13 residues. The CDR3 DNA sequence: TGTGCCAGCTCACCCGTGGAGAACACTGAAGCTTTCTTT. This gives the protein CASSPVENTEAFF.

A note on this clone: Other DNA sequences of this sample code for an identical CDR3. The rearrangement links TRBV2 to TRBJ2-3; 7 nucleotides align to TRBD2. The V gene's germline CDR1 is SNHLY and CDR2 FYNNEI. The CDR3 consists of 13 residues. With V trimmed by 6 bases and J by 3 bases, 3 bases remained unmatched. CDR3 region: CASRPGGTDTQYF. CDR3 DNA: TGTGCCAGCAGGCCCGGGGGGACAGATACGCAGTATTTT.

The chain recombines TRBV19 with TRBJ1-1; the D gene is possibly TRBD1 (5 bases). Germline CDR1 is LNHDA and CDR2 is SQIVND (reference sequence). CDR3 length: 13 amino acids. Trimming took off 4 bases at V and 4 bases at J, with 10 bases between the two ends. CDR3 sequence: CASSTGASTEAFF. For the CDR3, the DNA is TGTGCCAGTAGTACCGGGGCTTCCACTGAAGCTTTCTTT.